Below are 14 T cell receptor beta chains sequenced from a single sample in a study of blood T cell repertoires in COVID-19. Data came from immunoSEQ multiplex PCR; TCRdb stores just in-frame clones and leaves some out. The profile covers 200,000 or so clones, with 83% appearing a single time and about 4.6% taken by the ten largest. The sample consisted of PBMCs or T cells enriched from blood (not recorded which). The receptors stem from a woman aged 50 to 65 who had been exposed to COVID-19.

Many counts were recorded for this clone. The chain uses TRBV2 and TRBJ2-7; no firm D call. V was cut by 5 bases and J by 0 bases, with 14 bases left in between. Germline values: CDR1 SNHLY, CDR2 FYNNEI. The CDR3 has 15 residues. CDR3 region: CASSPIGGISYEQYF. The CDR3 nucleotides are TGTGCCAGCAGTCCGATAGGCGGTATCTCCTACGAGCAGTACTTC.

The genes are TRBV5-4 and TRBJ1-2; D uncertain. CDR1 is SGHNT, CDR2 YYREEE, per germline (reference sequence). V was pared by 0 bases and J by 8 bases, with 20 bases between. The CDR3 is 16 amino acids. The CDR3 DNA reads TGTGCCAGCAGCTTGGATCTTCTAGCGCCAGACGGGGGCTACACCTTC. It encodes CASSLDLLAPDGGYTF.

The chain employs TRBV30 and TRBJ2-7, with 7 nucleotides matching TRBD1. CDR3 length: 15 residues. V gave up 3 bases and J gave up 2 bases; unmatched junction bases: 10. Germline V gene sequence: CDR1 GTSNPN, CDR2 SVGIG (reference sequence). In nucleotides, the CDR3 is TGTGCCTGGAGGCCAACAGGGGCCTGGCCCTACGAGCAGTACTTC. Its protein product is CAWRPTGAWPYEQYF.

The chain carries TRBV29-1 and TRBJ2-3; D might be TRBD2 (7 bases). The length of the CDR3 is 13 residues. Germline V gives CDR1 SQVTM, CDR2 ANQGSEA. V lost 5 bases to trimming and J lost 8 bases, with 17 bases between them. CDR3 sequence reads: CSVQTREGGTQYF. In DNA, the CDR3 is TGCAGCGTTCAAACAAGGGAGGGGGGTACGCAGTATTTT.

This rearrangement joins TRBV4-3 to TRBJ2-1, with D maybe TRBD1 (5 bases). Trimming stripped 1 base from V and 1 base from J, with 8 bases between. The CDR3 totals 15 residues. Per germline, CDR1 LGHNA and CDR2 YSLEER. CDR3 amino acids: CASSQGSGSYNEQFF. CDR3 sequence (DNA): TGCGCCAGCAGCCAAGGCTCAGGGTCCTACAATGAGCAGTTCTTC.

This chain joins TRBV2 and TRBJ1-4; 7 bases map to TRBD1. J lost 3 bases, V lost 8 bases, and 9 bases had no gene match. The CDR3 sequence is 15 residues long. Per the germline V gene, CDR1 is SNHLY and CDR2 is FYNNEI. The CDR3 DNA sequence: TGTGCCAGCGGCCTCACGGGACAGCCTAATGAAAAACTGTTTTTT. Translation gives CASGLTGQPNEKLFF.

The chain employs TRBV2 and TRBJ2-7; the D gene is possibly TRBD2 (5 bases). This CDR3 contains 13 residues. Trimming took 6 bases from V and 3 from J, leaving 12 bases between them. Germline lookup yields CDR1 SNHLY and CDR2 FYNNEI. The CDR3 DNA reads as TGTGCCAGCAGCCGGGAAATGAACTACGAGCAGTACTTC. It yields the protein CASSREMNYEQYF.

The chain links TRBV18 to TRBJ1-2, with TRBD1 matching 9 bases. V lost 5 bases and J lost 7; bases outside the gene matches: 11. The CDR3 has 15 residues. Germline V CDR1 and CDR2: KGHSH, LQKENI. The CDR3 DNA reads TGTGCCAGCTCAACTATACAGGGGGCGTTGATTGGCTACACCTTC. Its protein is CASSTIQGALIGYTF.

Points on this clone: Other DNA sequences within the sample encode an identical CDR3. The CDR3 DNA follows: TGTGCCAGCAGTTTCAGAAATTCACCCCTCCACTTT. This gives the protein CASSFRNSPLHF. V and J are TRBV27 and TRBJ1-6; D call uncertain. CDR3 size: 12 residues. Germline CDR1 and CDR2: MNHEY and SMNVEV (reference sequence). V was trimmed by 3 bases and J by 7 bases, leaving 4 bases between them.

The DNA for the CDR3 is TGCGCCAGCAGCCAAGGACAGGGATTCAATTCACCCCTCCACTTT. Residues: CASSQGQGFNSPLHF. V and J are TRBV4-3 and TRBJ1-6; TRBD1 agrees at 7 bases. Losses at the gene ends were 1 base for V and 7 bases for J; bases not matched to a gene: 4. The germline CDR1 and CDR2 sequences are LGHNA and YSLEER. The CDR3 spans 15 residues.

This chain uses TRBV29-1 with TRBJ1-2, with D hard to call. Germline V gene sequence: CDR1 SQVTM, CDR2 ANQGSEA. The CDR3 extends over 13 amino acids. V lost 6 bases, J lost 1 base, and 12 bases lay in between. The CDR3 protein is CSVFTQDNYGYTF. CDR3 nucleotide sequence: TGCAGCGTATTCACCCAGGATAACTATGGCTACACCTTC. Based on the CDR3 plus reference TRBV29-1 and TRBJ1-2, the full variable domain is SAVISQKPSRDICQRGTSLTIQCQVDSQVTMMFWYRQQPGQSLTLIATANQGSEATYESGFVIDKFPISRPNLTFSTLTVSNMSPEDSSIYLCSVFTQDNYGYTFGSGTRLTVV.

This clone was counted only a few times. V usage is TRBV12-3 or TRBV12-4 and J usage is TRBJ1-6; perhaps TRBD1 as D (5 bases). This CDR3 comprises 12 residues. V lost 10 bases and J 7 bases, leaving 11 bases between the germline ends. The CDR3 DNA follows: TGTGCCACCTCCAGGGCCAATTCACCCCTCCACTTT. Translation: CATSRANSPLHF.

This chain joins TRBV6-5 and TRBJ1-5; possible D gene TRBD1, 5 bases. The V gene's germline CDR1 is MNHEY and CDR2 SVGAGI. This CDR3 comprises 13 residues. V dropped 5 bases and J dropped 9 bases, with 14 bases sitting between them. The CDR3 reads CASSPREVGPQHF. The DNA of the CDR3 is TGTGCCAGCAGTCCCAGGGAGGTTGGGCCCCAGCATTTT.

The V call is TRBV6-2 or TRBV6-3, the J call TRBJ2-1, with unresolved D. The CDR3 loop spans 18 amino acids. The V end was cut by 6 bases, the J end by 0 bases, with 21 bases between. Germline CDR1 MNHEY, CDR2 SVGEGT. This CDR3 reads CASSTRLMTESSYNEQFF. The CDR3, as DNA: TGTGCCAGCAGCACCCGGTTGATGACGGAGAGCTCCTACAATGAGCAGTTCTTC.